The T cell receptor (beta chain) described here comes from a study of blood T cells in healthy people across ages. The junction had 3 bases not matched to a gene; V was cut back by 2 bases and J by 1 base. Germline CDR1 and CDR2: LNHNV and YYDKDF (reference sequence). The CDR3 is made up of 15 amino acids. Primed by a sample-barcoded 5' primer and a J-beta primer mix, a second PCR proceeded for 7 to 11 cycles. TCRdb reanalysed the 5' RACE reads using MiXCR and keeps one entry per CDR3 protein. The repertoire includes a few hundred thousand distinct CDR3 sequences, over 45% of them detected once, and over 40% sits in the top ten. As for this clonotype: Its antigen is not identified.

Study-wide points: Underestimates were what the diversity estimates from one million T cells were considered to be. The unsorted PBMCs prevented any conclusive comparison of naive versus antigen-experienced cells. It was the long-lived donors that had more naive CD4+ cells and higher diversity than aged donors. Samples with more naive T cells showed higher observed beta diversity.

This sequence joins TRBV15 and TRBJ2-3; 7 bases map to TRBD1. This clonotype was obtained from a man aged 60 to 75 in good health. The material sequenced was blood. CDR3 in amino acids: CATSRRTGRTDTQYF. The CDR3 bases are TGTGCCACCAGCAGAAGGACAGGCCGCACAGATACGCAGTATTTT.